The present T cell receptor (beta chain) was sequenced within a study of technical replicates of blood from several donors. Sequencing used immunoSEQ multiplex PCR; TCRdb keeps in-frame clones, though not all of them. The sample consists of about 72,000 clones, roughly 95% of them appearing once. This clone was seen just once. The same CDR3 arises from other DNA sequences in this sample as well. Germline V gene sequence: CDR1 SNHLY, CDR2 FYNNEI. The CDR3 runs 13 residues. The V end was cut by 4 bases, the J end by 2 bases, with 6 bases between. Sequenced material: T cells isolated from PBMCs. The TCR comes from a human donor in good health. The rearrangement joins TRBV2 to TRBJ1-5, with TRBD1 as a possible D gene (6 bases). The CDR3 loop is CASSGTGNQPQHF. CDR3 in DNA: TGTGCCAGCAGTGGGACAGGCAATCAGCCCCAGCATTTT.